One and the same sample provided the 30 T cell receptor beta chains below, sequenced in a study of blood T cell repertoires in COVID-19. Profiling relied on immunoSEQ multiplex PCR, and the TCRdb table lists in-frame clones only, not all of them. The data hold about 98,000 clones, with around 90% observed a single time. Sequenced sample: peripheral blood. The receptors come from a man aged 70-80 years with acute or convalescent COVID-19.

The J gene is TRBJ1-5, the V gene TRBV6-5, with a possible D match to TRBD1 (6 bases). The V end lost 4 bases, the J end lost 4 bases, and 14 bases lay between the germline ends. The CDR3 extends over 15 amino acids. CDR1 and CDR2 from the germline V gene are MNHEY and SVGAGI. The CDR3, as DNA: TGTGCCAGCAGTTTAGCCAGGGGAGGGAATCAGCCCCAGCATTTT. This gives the protein CASSLARGGNQPQHF.

The chain joins TRBV5-1 to TRBJ2-1; D remains ambiguous. The CDR3 is 13 residues long. The germline V gene encodes CDR1 SGHRS and CDR2 YFSETQ. V lost 4 bases and J 3 bases, leaving 8 bases between the germline ends. The CDR3 coding sequence is TGCGCCAGCAGCCGCCCAGGCTACAATGAGCAGTTCTTC. Translated, it gives CASSRPGYNEQFF. Full variable domain (missing parts from reference TRBV5-1 and TRBJ2-1): KAGVTQTPRYLIKTRGQQVTLSCSPISGHRSVSWYQQTPGQGLQFLFEYFSETQRNKGNFPGRFSGRQFSNSRSEMNVSTLELGDSALYLCASSRPGYNEQFFGPGTRLTVL.

The chain combines TRBV5-4 with TRBJ2-3; 8 bases match TRBD2. Looked up from germline, CDR1 is SGHNT and CDR2 is YYREEE (reference sequence). Trimming took 7 bases from V and 4 from J; bases not matched to a gene: 14. The CDR3 has 16 residues. The CDR3 bases are TGTGCCAGCTCTGGGCAGCGCGGGGGGAAGGCAGATACGCAGTATTTT. Translated: CASSGQRGGKADTQYF.

The chain links TRBV5-1 to TRBJ2-3; the D is unclear. CDR1 is SGHRS and CDR2 is YFSETQ in the germline V gene. With 4 bases removed from V and 1 base from J, the gap between germline ends came to 13 bases. CDR3 size: 15 residues. The chain's CDR3 is CASSDSGGGTDTQYF. CDR3 in DNA: TGCGCCAGCAGCGATTCTGGCGGCGGCACAGATACGCAGTATTTT. The full variable domain, rest sourced from reference TRBV5-1 and TRBJ2-3, is KAGVTQTPRYLIKTRGQQVTLSCSPISGHRSVSWYQQTPGQGLQFLFEYFSETQRNKGNFPGRFSGRQFSNSRSEMNVSTLELGDSALYLCASSDSGGGTDTQYFGPGTRLTVL.

The gene calls are TRBV19 and TRBJ2-3, with 9 bases matching TRBD2. Germline CDR1 is LNHDA and CDR2 is SQIVND (reference sequence). The CDR3 runs to 15 residues. Unmatched junction bases numbered 6, after V lost 6 bases and J lost 2 bases. DNA of the CDR3: TGTGCCAGTAGCACCCCTAGCGGGGTCACAGATACGCAGTATTTT. It is translated as CASSTPSGVTDTQYF.

CDR3 bases: TGTGCCAGCAGCCTCCTGGGGACAGGGACTTCAGGGGCCAACGTCCTGACTTTC. It encodes CASSLLGTGTSGANVLTF. The gene calls are TRBV5-5 and TRBJ2-6, with 9 positions matching TRBD1. Germline trimming cut 4 bases from V and 4 bases from J; bases unmatched to any gene: 12. The CDR3 covers 18 residues. Germline CDR1 and CDR2: SGHKS and YYEKEE (reference sequence).

This chain links TRBV27 with TRBJ2-6; 9 bases agree with TRBD1. Germline V gene lookup returns CDR1 MNHEY and CDR2 SMNVEV (reference sequence). The junction had 6 bases not matched to a gene; V was cut back by 4 bases and J by 2 bases. The CDR3 is 17 amino acids. CDR3 sequence reads: CASSYLTGGAGANVLTF. The CDR3 DNA reads TGTGCCAGCAGTTATTTGACAGGGGGTGCTGGGGCCAACGTCCTGACTTTC. Full variable domain (outside the CDR3, taken from reference TRBV27 and TRBJ2-6): EAQVTQNPRYLITVTGKKLTVTCSQNMNHEYMSWYRQDPGLGLRQIYYSMNVEVTDKGDVPEGYKVSRKEKRNFPLILESPSPNQTSLYFCASSYLTGGAGANVLTFGAGSRLTVL.

V is TRBV5-4 and J is TRBJ2-1; 13 bases agree with TRBD2. J lost 1 base, V lost 3 bases, and 13 bases had no gene match. Germline-derived CDR1 and CDR2 are SGHNT and YYREEE (reference sequence). This CDR3 contains 20 residues. In DNA, the CDR3 is TGTGCCAGCAGCTCCCCCCGACTAGCGGGGGGCCCAGAATCCTACAATGAGCAGTTCTTC. Translation: CASSSPRLAGGPESYNEQFF. Looking up the rest from reference TRBV5-4 and TRBJ2-1 gives the full variable domain: ETGVTQSPTHLIKTRGQQVTLRCSSQSGHNTVSWYQQALGQGPQFIFQYYREEENGRGNFPPRFSGLQFPNYSSELNVNALELDDSALYLCASSSPRLAGGPESYNEQFFGPGTRLTVL.

The J gene is TRBJ2-7, the V gene TRBV10-2, with 7 bases aligning to TRBD2. In germline, CDR1 is WSHSY, CDR2 SAAADI. J lost 0 bases, V lost 7 bases, and 9 bases had no gene match. The CDR3 is 15 amino acids. The CDR3 is CASKNGGDPSYEQYV. CDR3 nucleotide sequence: TGCGCCAGCAAGAATGGGGGGGACCCCTCCTACGAGCAGTACGTC.

This chain links TRBV6-5 with TRBJ2-7; TRBD2 aligns across 7 bases. V gave up 6 bases and J gave up 6 bases; unmatched junction bases: 11. The CDR3 has 14 amino acids. From germline, CDR1 is MNHEY and CDR2 SVGAGI. The chain's CDR3 is CASSWGGRLSEQYF. CDR3 sequence (DNA): TGTGCCAGCAGCTGGGGGGGGAGGCTGAGCGAGCAGTACTTC.

To note about this clone: Compared with germline, one end of the junction differs, possibly owing to a read error. The rearrangement joins TRBV7-7 to TRBJ2-5, with 7 bases identical to TRBD2. Germline assignment: CDR1 SSHAT and CDR2 FNYEAQ (reference sequence). The CDR3 contains 13 residues. The CDR3 loop is CASSPTSEETQYF. CDR3 in DNA: TGTGCTAGCAGTCCCACTAGCGAAGAGACCCAGTACTTC. Using reference TRBV7-7 and TRBJ2-5 for the parts outside the CDR3, the full variable domain is GAGVSQSPRYKVTKRGQDVTLRCDPISSHATLYWYQQALGQGPEFLTYFNYEAQPDKSGLPSDRFSAERPEGSISTLTIQRTEQRDSAMYRCASSPTSEETQYFGPGTRLLVL.

CDR3 sequence reads: CAWSQPRGLGTEAFF. CDR3 nucleotide sequence: TGTGCCTGGAGCCAACCTAGGGGCCTCGGGACTGAAGCTTTCTTT. The genes are TRBV30 and TRBJ1-1; D is perhaps TRBD1 (5 bases). The CDR3 contains 15 residues. V was clipped by 3 bases and J by 5 bases, with 19 bases between them. Germline CDR1 and CDR2: GTSNPN and SVGIG (reference sequence).

The chain uses TRBV19 and TRBJ2-2, with a weak D call TRBD1 (6 bases). CDR3 length: 14 amino acids. CDR1 is LNHDA and CDR2 is SQIVND in the germline V gene (reference sequence). V lost 5 bases and J lost 4, with 11 bases in between. In DNA form, the CDR3 reads TGTGCCAGTAGTCAACAGGGCGTCACCGGGGAGCTGTTTTTT. This encodes CASSQQGVTGELFF.

The genes are TRBV19 and TRBJ1-1; TRBD1 is a possible D gene (5 bases). Between the trimmed V and J ends, which lost 1 base and 0 bases, there was a span of 12 bases. The V gene's germline CDR1 is LNHDA and CDR2 SQIVND (reference sequence). The CDR3 sequence is 16 residues long. CDR3 bases: TGTGCCAGTAGTATAGGGAGGGCGGGGGTGAACACTGAAGCTTTCTTT. Its protein product is CASSIGRAGVNTEAFF.

The chain carries TRBV7-8 and TRBJ1-1; TRBD1 matches at 7 bases. The CDR3 is 14 amino acids. Germline V gene lookup returns CDR1 SGHVS and CDR2 FQNEAQ. V shed 2 bases, J shed 10 bases, and the junction held 10 bases outside the gene matches. CDR3 protein: CASSLKDRPRRAFF. The CDR3, as DNA: TGTGCCAGCAGCTTAAAGGACAGGCCACGACGAGCTTTCTTT.

This sequence joins TRBV7-9 and TRBJ1-6; TRBD1 agrees at 7 bases. Germline-derived CDR1 and CDR2 are SEHNR and FQNEAQ (reference sequence). V was clipped by 4 bases and J by 9 bases; unmatched bases: 15. The length of the CDR3 is 17 residues. In nucleotides, the CDR3 is TGTGCCAGCAGCTCGCCGACAGGGTCGTCGTTGAGTTCACCCCTCCACTTT. It specifies CASSSPTGSSLSSPLHF.

The V call is TRBV4-1, the J call TRBJ2-5; D is possibly TRBD2 (6 bases). Germline CDR1 is MGHRA and CDR2 is YSYEKL. Trimming took 3 bases from V and 4 from J, leaving 15 bases between them. The CDR3 totals 15 residues. For the CDR3, the DNA is TGCGCCAGCAGCCAGGCGACGACTAGAAGAGAGACCCAGTACTTC. Its translation is CASSQATTRRETQYF.

The chain carries TRBV2 and TRBJ1-4; TRBD1 agrees at 9 bases. There are 14 residues in the CDR3. Germline-derived CDR1 and CDR2 are SNHLY and FYNNEI. V lost 6 bases, J lost 4 bases, and 3 bases stayed unmatched. The CDR3 loop is CASRKTGGNEKLFF. Here the CDR3 DNA reads TGTGCCAGCAGAAAGACAGGGGGTAATGAAAAACTGTTTTTT. The full variable domain, in which reference TRBV2 and TRBJ1-4 provide the parts outside the CDR3, is EPEVTQTPSHQVTQMGQEVILRCVPISNHLYFYWYRQILGQKVEFLVSFYNNEISEKSEIFDDQFSVERPDGSNFTLKIRSTKLEDSAMYFCASRKTGGNEKLFFGSGTQLSVL.

This chain uses TRBV28 with TRBJ1-4; D is unresolved. The CDR3 extends over 12 amino acids. Germline V CDR1 and CDR2: MDHEN, SYDVKM. V gave up 2 bases and J gave up 8 bases, with 6 bases separating them. CDR3 region: CASSLGREKLFF. CDR3 in DNA: TGTGCCAGCAGTTTAGGCAGGGAAAAACTGTTTTTT. The whole variable domain, remainder taken from reference TRBV28 and TRBJ1-4, is DVKVTQSSRYLVKRTGEKVFLECVQDMDHENMFWYRQDPGLGLRLIYFSYDVKMKEKGDIPEGYSVSREKKERFSLILESASTNQTSMYLCASSLGREKLFFGSGTQLSVL.

The V gene is TRBV19, the J gene TRBJ1-3; a weak D match, TRBD1 (6 bases). Germline assignment: CDR1 LNHDA and CDR2 SQIVND (reference sequence). The CDR3 has 16 residues. V lost 5 bases and J 0 bases, leaving 14 bases between the germline ends. In nucleotides, the CDR3 is TGTGCCAGTAGTGCGGCTAGGACAGTCTCTGGAAACACCATATATTTT. Residues: CASSAARTVSGNTIYF.

The V call is TRBV18, the J call TRBJ2-7, with 7 bases that match TRBD1. V shed 3 bases and J 2 bases; nucleotides not matched to a gene: 1. Per germline, CDR1 KGHSH and CDR2 LQKENI. The length of the CDR3 is 13 residues. The DNA of the CDR3 is TGTGCCAGCTCACCGGGGACAGCCTACGAGCAGTACGTC. Residues: CASSPGTAYEQYV.

The chain couples TRBV9 to TRBJ1-5; possibly TRBD1 for D (6 bases). The CDR3 runs to 16 residues. Trimming took 7 bases from V and 4 from J, leaving 21 bases between them. CDR1 SGDLS and CDR2 YYNGEE come from the germline V gene. The CDR3 nucleotides are TGTGCCAGCCGCCAACAAAGACAGGACGTAAATCAGCCCCAGCATTTT. Its protein is CASRQQRQDVNQPQHF.

This clone was counted between two and nine times. The rearrangement links TRBV6-1 to TRBJ2-7; perhaps TRBD1 as D (6 bases). Germline-derived CDR1 and CDR2 are MNHNS and SASEGT. V lost 2 bases to trimming and J lost 5 bases, with 19 bases between them. The CDR3 loop spans 16 amino acids. The CDR3, as DNA: TGTGCCAGCAGTGAATTTGAGGGCAGGGGCGGCGACGAGCAGTACTTC. Its protein product is CASSEFEGRGGDEQYF.

The rearrangement uses TRBV25-1 and TRBJ2-7, with D perhaps matching TRBD2 (7 bases). The CDR3 totals 14 residues. Looked up from germline, CDR1 is MGHDK and CDR2 is SYGVNS. With 1 base removed from V and 6 bases from J, the gap between germline ends came to 13 bases. The CDR3, as DNA: TGTGCCAGCAGTGAATGGGGGGGCCACGGCGAGCAGTACTTC. Translated, it gives CASSEWGGHGEQYF.

The V and J genes are TRBV18 and TRBJ1-3; TRBD1 might be the D (5 bases). CDR1 is KGHSH, CDR2 LQKENI, per germline. Trimming left V 3 bases short and J 0 bases short, with 12 bases between. This CDR3 is built from 16 residues. This CDR3 is CASSPLDSLSGNTIYF. The CDR3 DNA sequence: TGTGCCAGCTCACCCCTTGACAGCCTCTCTGGAAACACCATATATTTT.

The chain links TRBV27 to TRBJ1-5, with 7 bases that match TRBD1. CDR1 is MNHEY, CDR2 SMNVEV, per germline (reference sequence). The CDR3 runs to 15 residues. The J segment lost 0 bases and the V segment lost 2 bases, leaving 1 base of the junction unmatched. The CDR3 DNA follows: TGTGCCAGCAGTTTAAGGACAGGTAGCAATCAGCCCCAGCATTTT. It codes for CASSLRTGSNQPQHF.

This clone appeared once. The chain has TRBV7-8 and TRBJ1-1; D gene unclear. The length of the CDR3 is 14 residues. Per the germline V gene, CDR1 is SGHVS and CDR2 is FQNEAQ. Trimming pared 1 base from V and 1 base from J, leaving 7 bases between. As DNA, the CDR3 is TGTGCCAGCAGCTTAGGTTCCAGGAACACTGAAGCTTTCTTT. Encoded protein: CASSLGSRNTEAFF.

The chain carries TRBV5-4 and TRBJ2-3; D might be TRBD1 (6 bases). The germline CDR1 and CDR2 sequences are SGHNT and YYREEE (reference sequence). This CDR3 is built from 15 residues. V shed 10 bases and J shed 0 bases, with 18 bases lying between them. CDR3 region: CALGQAPTSTDTQYF. CDR3 sequence (DNA): TGTGCCTTGGGACAAGCCCCGACTAGCACAGATACGCAGTATTTT.

The J gene is TRBJ2-1, the V gene TRBV12-3 or TRBV12-4; 7 nucleotides line up with TRBD1. The CDR3 loop spans 12 amino acids. After removal of 10 bases from V and 6 bases from J, the junction contained 6 bases not matched to a gene. The CDR3 loop is CATSGGVNEQFF. The CDR3 nucleotides are TGTGCCACCTCAGGGGGTGTCAATGAGCAGTTCTTC.

The rearrangement links TRBV5-4 to TRBJ2-5; D unclear. CDR3 size: 13 residues. V lost 2 bases, J lost 5 bases, and 10 bases lay in between. CDR1 is SGHNT and CDR2 is YYREEE in the germline V gene (reference sequence). In nucleotides, the CDR3 is TGTGCCAGCAGCTTCACGGGTAGGGAGACCCAGTACTTC. The encoded protein is CASSFTGRETQYF.